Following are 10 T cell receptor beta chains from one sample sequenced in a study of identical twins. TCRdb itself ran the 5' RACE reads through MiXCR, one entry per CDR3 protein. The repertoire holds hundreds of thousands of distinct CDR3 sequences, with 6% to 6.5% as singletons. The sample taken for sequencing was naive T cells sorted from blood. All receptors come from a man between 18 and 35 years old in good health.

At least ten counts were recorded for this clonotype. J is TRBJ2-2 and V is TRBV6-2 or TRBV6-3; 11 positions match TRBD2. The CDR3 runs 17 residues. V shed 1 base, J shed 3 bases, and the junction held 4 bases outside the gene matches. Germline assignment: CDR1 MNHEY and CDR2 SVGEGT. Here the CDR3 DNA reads TGTGCCAGCAGTTACTTTTGGGGACTAGCGGACACCGGGGAGCTGTTTTTT. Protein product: CASSYFWGLADTGELFF.

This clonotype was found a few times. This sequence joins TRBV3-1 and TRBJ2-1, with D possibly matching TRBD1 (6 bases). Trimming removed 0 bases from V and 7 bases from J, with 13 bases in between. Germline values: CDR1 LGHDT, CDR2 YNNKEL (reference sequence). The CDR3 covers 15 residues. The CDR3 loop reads CASSQDVGGGNEQFF. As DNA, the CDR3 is TGTGCCAGCAGCCAAGATGTTGGGGGCGGGAATGAGCAGTTCTTC.

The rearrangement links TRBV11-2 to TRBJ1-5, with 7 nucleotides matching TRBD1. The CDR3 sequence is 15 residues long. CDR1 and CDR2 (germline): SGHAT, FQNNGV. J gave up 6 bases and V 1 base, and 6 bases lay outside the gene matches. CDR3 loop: CASSLGPGGLQPQHF. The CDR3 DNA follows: TGTGCCAGCAGCTTAGGACCAGGGGGTCTTCAGCCCCAGCATTTT.

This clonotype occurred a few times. The DNA of the CDR3 is TGTGCCACCGGCGGAGCGGGAGGAACTGAGCAGTTCTTC. Its protein product is CATGGAGGTEQFF. V is TRBV2 and J is TRBJ2-1; 9 bases map to TRBD2. Trimming cost V 10 bases and J 9 bases; bases outside gene matches: 10. Germline CDR1 reads SNHLY; CDR2 reads FYNNEI. The CDR3 sequence is 13 residues long.

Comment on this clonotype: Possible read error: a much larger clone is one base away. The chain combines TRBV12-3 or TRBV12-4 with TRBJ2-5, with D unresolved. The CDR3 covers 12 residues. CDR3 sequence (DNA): TGTGCCAGCAGTTTAGCCCCGAAGACCCAGTGCTTC. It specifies CASSLAPKTQCF.

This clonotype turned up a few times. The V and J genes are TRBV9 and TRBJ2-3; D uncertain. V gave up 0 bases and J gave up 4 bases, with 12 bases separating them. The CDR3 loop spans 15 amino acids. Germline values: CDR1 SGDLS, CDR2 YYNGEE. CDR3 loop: CASSVAPGSADTQYF. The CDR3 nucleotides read TGTGCCAGCAGCGTAGCCCCAGGATCGGCAGATACGCAGTATTTT.

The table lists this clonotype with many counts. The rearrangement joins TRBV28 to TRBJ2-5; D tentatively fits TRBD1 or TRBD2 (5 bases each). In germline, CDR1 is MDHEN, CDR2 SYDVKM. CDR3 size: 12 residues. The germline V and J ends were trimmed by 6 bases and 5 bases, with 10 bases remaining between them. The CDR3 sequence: CASSEGRETQYF. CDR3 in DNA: TGTGCCAGCAGCGAGGGGCGGGAGACCCAGTACTTC.

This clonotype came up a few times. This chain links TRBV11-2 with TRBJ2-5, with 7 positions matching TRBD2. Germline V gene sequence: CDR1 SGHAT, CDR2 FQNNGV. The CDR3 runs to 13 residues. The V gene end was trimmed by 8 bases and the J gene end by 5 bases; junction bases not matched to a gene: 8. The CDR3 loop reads CASRGEPTETQYF. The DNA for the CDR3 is TGTGCCAGCCGGGGGGAGCCGACGGAGACCCAGTACTTC.

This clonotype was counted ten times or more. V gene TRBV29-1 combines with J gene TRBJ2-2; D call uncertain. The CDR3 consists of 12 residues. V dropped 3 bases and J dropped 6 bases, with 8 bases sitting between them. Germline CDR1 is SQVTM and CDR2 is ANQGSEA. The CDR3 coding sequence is TGCAGCGTTGATGGACGGGCCGGGGAGCTGTTTTTT. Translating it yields CSVDGRAGELFF.

This chain's CDR3 is CAISLDRAQETQYF. The CDR3 nucleotides read TGTGCCATCAGTCTGGACAGGGCCCAAGAGACCCAGTACTTC. The rearrangement uses TRBV10-3 and TRBJ2-5; 8 nucleotides match TRBD1. The trim removed 5 bases at V and 1 base at J, leaving 3 bases unmatched. Per germline, CDR1 ENHRY and CDR2 SYGVKD. This CDR3 comprises 14 residues.